This TCR beta chain was obtained from a study of CD4 T cells in relation to SARS-CoV-2 and coronaviruses. TCRdb's table, derived via immunoSEQ multiplex PCR, lists solely in-frame clones and lacks some. The table records 18,000 or so clones, 60% to 80% of them present only once. There are 13 residues in the CDR3. V lost 8 bases and J lost 0, with 11 bases in between. The germline CDR1 and CDR2 sequences are LGHDT and YNNKEL (reference sequence). CD4+ T cells from unexposed donors were obtained before the COVID-19 pandemic (2011-2018). Isolation of CD4+ T cells took place after less than 13 days in culture. Worth noting for this clone: Its cognate antigen is unknown.

The sequence was collected from a human donor in good health. The chain is built from TRBV3-1 (or the pseudogene TRBV3-2) and TRBJ2-7; possibly TRBD1 for D (5 bases). The material sequenced was CD4+ T cells from PBMCs, cultured in vitro. The CDR3 here is CASGHKGSYEQYF. The CDR3 nucleotides read TGTGCCAGCGGACACAAGGGCTCCTACGAGCAGTACTTC.